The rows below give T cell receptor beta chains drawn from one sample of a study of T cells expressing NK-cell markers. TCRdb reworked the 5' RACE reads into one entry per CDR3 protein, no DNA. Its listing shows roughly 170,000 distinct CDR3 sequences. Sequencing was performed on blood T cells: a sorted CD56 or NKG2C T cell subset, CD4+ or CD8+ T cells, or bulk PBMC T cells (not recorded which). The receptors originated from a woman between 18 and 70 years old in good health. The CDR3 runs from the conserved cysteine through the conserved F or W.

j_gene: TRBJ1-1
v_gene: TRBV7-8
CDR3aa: CASSLGLTDTEAFF

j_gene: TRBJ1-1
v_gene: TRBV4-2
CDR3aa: CASSQDNFSAFF

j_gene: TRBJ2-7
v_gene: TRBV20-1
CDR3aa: CSAGLAGLSSYEQYF

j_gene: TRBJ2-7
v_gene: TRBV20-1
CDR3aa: CSARESGGTTYEQYF

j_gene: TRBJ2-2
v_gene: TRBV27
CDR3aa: CASTLEWGTGELFF

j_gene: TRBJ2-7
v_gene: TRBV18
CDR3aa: CASSPPGQGIQYEQYF

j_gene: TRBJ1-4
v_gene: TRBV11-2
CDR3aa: CASGGVPREKLFF

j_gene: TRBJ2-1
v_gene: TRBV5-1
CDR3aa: CASSLAPRSYNEQFF

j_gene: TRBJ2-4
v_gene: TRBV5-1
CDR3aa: CASSLGGGENIQYF

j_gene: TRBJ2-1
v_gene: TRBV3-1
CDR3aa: CASSRPQGGKQFF

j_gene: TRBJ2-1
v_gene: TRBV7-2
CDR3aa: CASSLESGISNEQFF

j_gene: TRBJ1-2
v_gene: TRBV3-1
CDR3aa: CASSQGGYYGYTF

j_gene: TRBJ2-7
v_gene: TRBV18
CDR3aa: CASSPTDPSYEQYF

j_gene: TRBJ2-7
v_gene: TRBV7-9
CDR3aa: CASSSNPFPGQGYEQYF

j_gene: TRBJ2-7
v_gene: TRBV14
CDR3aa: CASSQGQADVYEQYF

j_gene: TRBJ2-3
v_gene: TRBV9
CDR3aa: CASSVEGSSTDTQYF

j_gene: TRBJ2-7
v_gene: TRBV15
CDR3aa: CATSRGGGLSTYEQYF

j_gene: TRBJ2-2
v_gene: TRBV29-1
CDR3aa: CSVGTGPGELFF

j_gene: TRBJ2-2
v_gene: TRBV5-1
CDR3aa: CASSLTSSPGELFF

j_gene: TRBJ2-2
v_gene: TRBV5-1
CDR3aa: CASMNDANTGELFF

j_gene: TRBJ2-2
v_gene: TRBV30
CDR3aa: CAWSVGGPGELFF

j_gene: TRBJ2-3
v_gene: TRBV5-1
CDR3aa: CASSVPGSDTQYF

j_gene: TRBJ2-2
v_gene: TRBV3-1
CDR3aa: CASSFHGTGVTGELFF

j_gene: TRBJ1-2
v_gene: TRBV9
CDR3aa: CASSFTGEGNGYTF

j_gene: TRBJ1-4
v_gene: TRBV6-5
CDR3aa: CASSFSPGRTNEKLFF

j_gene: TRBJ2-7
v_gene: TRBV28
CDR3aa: CASSYPAAGLSYEQYF

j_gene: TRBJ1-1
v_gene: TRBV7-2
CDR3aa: CASSQSGTTNTEAFF

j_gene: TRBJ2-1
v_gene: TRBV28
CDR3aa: CASMGGTEAYNEQFF

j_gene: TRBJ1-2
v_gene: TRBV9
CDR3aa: CASSPQQAANYGYTF

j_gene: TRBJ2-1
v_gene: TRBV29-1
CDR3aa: CSVFGLVYNEQFF

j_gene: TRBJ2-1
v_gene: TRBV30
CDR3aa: CAWSSRQGRSYNEQFF

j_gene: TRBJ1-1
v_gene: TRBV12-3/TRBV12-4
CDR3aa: CASSTHSSGNTEAFF

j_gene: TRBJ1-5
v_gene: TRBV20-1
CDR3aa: CSAQTGGYSNQPQHF

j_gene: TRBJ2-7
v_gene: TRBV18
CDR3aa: CASSPEDRPYEQYF

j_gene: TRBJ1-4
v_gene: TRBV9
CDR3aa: CASSETPGQANEKLFF

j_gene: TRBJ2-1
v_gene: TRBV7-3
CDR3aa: CASSPGQGRQGEQFF

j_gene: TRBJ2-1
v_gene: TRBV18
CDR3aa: CASSPTSGAAYNEQFF

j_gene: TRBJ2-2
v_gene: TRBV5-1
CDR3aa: CASSPSPGSTGELFF

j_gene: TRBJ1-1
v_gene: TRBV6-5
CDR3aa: CASSYPPRGLNTEAFF

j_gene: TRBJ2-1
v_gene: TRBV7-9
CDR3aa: CASSTGTQEQFF

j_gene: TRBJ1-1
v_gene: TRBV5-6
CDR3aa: CASSFDTRGDTEAFF

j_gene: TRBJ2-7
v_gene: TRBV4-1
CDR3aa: CASSLRTGGTYEQYF

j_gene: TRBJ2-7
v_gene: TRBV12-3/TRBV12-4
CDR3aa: CASSYGTRSSYEQYF

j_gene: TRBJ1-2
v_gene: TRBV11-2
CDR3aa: CASSLGRDNYGYTF